This is a list of T cell receptor beta chains from one sample in a study of shared clonotypes between healthy human individuals. Produced via immunoSEQ multiplex PCR; TCRdb's table is partial and in-frame only. Found here are about 2.2 million clones, about 93% of them singletons; the top ten hold 1.5% to 2%. Sample: naive CD8+ T cells from PBMCs. These receptor sequences come from a man between 18 and 29 years old in good health. Some clones in this sample may be carry-over from other donors' samples. Both conserved end residues are part of each CDR3. The D gene is left open where the match is weak. Rows may omit the clone size; those that give it use once, few, many or a size class.

v_call	d_call	clone_size	j_call	cdr3_aa	cdr3_nt
TRBV27	-	-	TRBJ2-7	CASSSWPGESYEQYF	TGTGCCAGCAGTTCCTGGCCCGGGGAGAGTTACGAGCAGTACTTC
TRBV21-1	-	once	TRBJ2-1	CASSTTSDYNEQFF	TGTGCCAGCAGCACAACTAGCGACTACAATGAGCAGTTCTTC
TRBV5-1	TRBD2	-	TRBJ2-3	CASSSSGSRTDTQYF	TGCGCCAGCAGTTCGAGCGGGAGTCGCACAGATACGCAGTATTTT
TRBV19	TRBD2	-	TRBJ2-7	CASRTLAGGLYEQYF	TGTGCCAGTAGGACACTAGCGGGAGGTCTTTACGAGCAGTACTTC
TRBV11-2	-	-	TRBJ2-7	CASSLGGPEQYF	TGTGCCAGCAGCCTTGGGGGGCCCGAGCAGTACTTC
TRBV4-1	-	-	TRBJ1-4	CASSQKRTATNEKLFF	TGCGCCAGCAGCCAAAAGAGGACGGCAACTAATGAAAAACTGTTTTTT
TRBV15	TRBD1	-	TRBJ2-5	CATRRKGGLQETQYF	TGTGCCACCAGACGGAAAGGGGGCCTCCAAGAGACCCAGTACTTC
TRBV4-1	-	-	TRBJ2-7	CASSQPGEQYF	TGCGCCAGCAGCCAACCGGGCGAGCAGTACTTC
TRBV5-1	-	-	TRBJ2-1	CASSFSTRLVDEQFF	TGCGCCAGCAGCTTTTCTACGAGGTTGGTCGATGAGCAGTTCTTC
TRBV28	-	-	TRBJ2-5	CASKEAYQETQYF	TGTGCCAGCAAAGAGGCGTACCAAGAGACCCAGTACTTC
TRBV27	TRBD1	-	TRBJ2-1	CASSLHHSDRGEQFF	TGTGCCAGCAGTCTCCATCACTCCGACAGGGGCGAGCAGTTCTTC
TRBV2	-	-	TRBJ2-7	CASSEVGGGSYEQYF	TGTGCCAGCAGTGAAGTAGGGGGGGGCTCCTACGAGCAGTACTTC
TRBV27	TRBD1	-	TRBJ1-1	CASSFEGQGDTEAFF	TGTGCCAGCAGTTTTGAGGGCCAGGGGGACACTGAAGCTTTCTTT
TRBV7-9	-	-	TRBJ2-2	CASTLGLYTGELFF	TGTGCCAGCACCCTGGGACTTTACACCGGGGAGCTGTTTTTT
TRBV4-2	-	-	TRBJ1-1	CASSHLQGVDTEAFF	TGTGCCAGCAGCCACCTACAGGGTGTAGACACTGAAGCTTTCTTT
TRBV19	TRBD2	-	TRBJ2-1	CASSMAGLVPNEQFF	TGTGCCAGTAGTATGGCGGGACTAGTTCCCAATGAGCAGTTCTTC
TRBV6-6	-	-	TRBJ2-1	CASSYMGGVHEQFF	TGTGCCAGCAGTTACATGGGGGGAGTTCATGAGCAGTTCTTC
TRBV27	-	-	TRBJ2-3	CASSFGGPYTDTQYF	TGTGCCAGCAGTTTTGGGGGTCCTTACACAGATACGCAGTATTTT
TRBV27	-	-	TRBJ1-2	CASSSTGFYGYTF	TGTGCCAGCAGTTCTACAGGGTTCTATGGCTACACCTTC
TRBV7-9	-	-	TRBJ2-2	CASTTHNPGPQIRGELFF	TGTGCCAGCACCACACACAACCCCGGGCCCCAAATCAGGGGGGAGCTGTTTTTT
TRBV5-1	TRBD1	-	TRBJ1-4	CASRLTGGREEKLFF	TGCGCCAGCAGATTGACAGGGGGGCGAGAGGAAAAACTGTTTTTT
TRBV11-2	TRBD2	once	TRBJ2-7	CASKLPGLAYEQYF	TGTGCCAGTAAACTCCCGGGACTAGCGTACGAGCAGTACTTC